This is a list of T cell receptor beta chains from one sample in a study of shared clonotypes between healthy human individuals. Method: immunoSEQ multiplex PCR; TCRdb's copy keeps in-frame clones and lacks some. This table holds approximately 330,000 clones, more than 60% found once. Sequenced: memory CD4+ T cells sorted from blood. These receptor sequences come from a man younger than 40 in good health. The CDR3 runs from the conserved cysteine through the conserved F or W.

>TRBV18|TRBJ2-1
CASSTNSPQAHSEQFF
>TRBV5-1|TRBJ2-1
CASSLGTVASSYNEQFF
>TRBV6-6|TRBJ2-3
CASSLGGATDTQYF
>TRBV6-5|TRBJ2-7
CASSYDRGVVGEQYF
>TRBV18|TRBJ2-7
CASSPLGPGLSEQYF
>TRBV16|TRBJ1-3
CASSQLKSVTLNTIYF
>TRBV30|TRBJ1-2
CAWSRDTINYGSGYTF
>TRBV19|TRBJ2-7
CASSIVGGIPYEQYF
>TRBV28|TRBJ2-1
CASSSPPGSYNEQFF
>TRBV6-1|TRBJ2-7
CASSKDRGYEQYF
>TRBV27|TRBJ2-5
CASSRRTSGPQETQYF
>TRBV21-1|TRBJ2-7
CASSKGRGQGYEQYF
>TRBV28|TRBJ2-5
CASTDPGLQETQYF
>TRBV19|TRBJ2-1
CASSKQPTGEQFF
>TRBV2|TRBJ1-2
CASTLTPGRGGYTF
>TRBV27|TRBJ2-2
CASSFSGTNTGELFF
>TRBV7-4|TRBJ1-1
CASSPWTGDQRAFF
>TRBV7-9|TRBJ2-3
CASSSRNRGEDTQYF
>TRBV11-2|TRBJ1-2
CASSADRLGYTF
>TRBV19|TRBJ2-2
CASGTRTTGELFF
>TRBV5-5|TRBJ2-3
CASSPDSATDTQYF
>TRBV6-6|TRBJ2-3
CASSARVGDTQYF
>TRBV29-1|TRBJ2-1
CSDTGGAGEQFF
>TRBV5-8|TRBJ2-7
CASSLERAYEQYF
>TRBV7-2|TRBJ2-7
CASSPRQGPYEQYF
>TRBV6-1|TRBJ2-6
CASSGPAAGANVLTF
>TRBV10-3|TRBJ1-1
CAIRRSLANTEAFF
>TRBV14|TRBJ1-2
CASSQDHGGWYGYTF
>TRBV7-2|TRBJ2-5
CASSLAGGTNKRPQYF
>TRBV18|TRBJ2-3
CASSPRQGKVDTQYF
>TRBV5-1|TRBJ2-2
CASSFGLAGGNTGELFF
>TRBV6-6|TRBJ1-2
CASSYLTRSYTF
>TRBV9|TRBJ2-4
CASSGDSGRGRNIQYF